This paragraph reports one TCR beta chain. Its antigen is as yet unknown. This sample was included in a study of post-analysis software for immune sequencing data. Study-level information: Relapsing-remitting, secondary progressive and progressive-relapsing multiple sclerosis courses were included.

Study-level points and caveats: In multiple sclerosis, normalized Chao1 diversity was significantly below that of controls. TRBV5-6, TRBV5-1 and TRBV20-1 were among a handful of TRBV segments more frequent in patients than controls. The authors found that F measure strongly co-clustered same-batch samples.

The V segment lost 5 bases and the J segment 0 bases; nucleotides outside the gene matches: 9. The CDR3 contains 17 residues. Germline-derived CDR1 and CDR2 are KGHDR and SFDVKD. Each TCR beta cDNA library carried unique molecular identifiers. TCRdb recomputed calls from the PCR reads with MiXCR, one row per CDR3 protein. The sample lists about 430,000 distinct CDR3 sequences, approximately 38% seen once, with around 8% in the top ten. Sequences were obtained from blood. This receptor was identified in a girl aged 2-10 years with multiple sclerosis. This chain connects TRBV24-1 to TRBJ2-1, with 7 bases matching TRBD2. Here the CDR3 reads CATSGSGDYLSYNEQFF. CDR3 coding DNA: TGTGCCACCAGTGGGTCTGGGGACTACCTCTCCTACAATGAGCAGTTCTTC.